These 18 T cell receptor beta chains share one sample of origin, sequenced in a study of blood T cell repertoires in COVID-19. Sequenced by immunoSEQ multiplex PCR; TCRdb stores in-frame clones only, minus some. The table has roughly 100,000 clones, roughly four fifths seen once. Sequenced sample: peripheral blood. These receptors came from a woman aged 70-85 years with acute or convalescent COVID-19.

This chain links TRBV29-1 with TRBJ1-1; tentative D call: TRBD1 (5 bases). CDR1 and CDR2 (germline): SQVTM, ANQGSEA. V was shortened by 7 bases and J by 5 bases, with 11 bases between the two germline ends. This CDR3 spans 11 amino acids. The CDR3 spells CSAQGSTEAFF. CDR3 DNA sequence: TGCAGCGCTCAGGGAAGTACTGAAGCTTTCTTT. The entire variable domain, with the rest obtained from reference TRBV29-1 and TRBJ1-1, is as follows: SAVISQKPSRDICQRGTSLTIQCQVDSQVTMMFWYRQQPGQSLTLIATANQGSEATYESGFVIDKFPISRPNLTFSTLTVSNMSPEDSSIYLCSAQGSTEAFFGQGTRLTVV.

This chain uses TRBV11-2 with TRBJ1-1, with TRBD1 matching 7 bases. Germline trimming cut 4 bases from V and 4 bases from J; bases unmatched to any gene: 6. The CDR3 consists of 14 residues. Germline CDR1 is SGHAT and CDR2 is FQNNGV. The CDR3 DNA reads as TGTGCCAGCAGCTCATACAGGGGCGGCACTGAAGCTTTCTTT. Translated: CASSSYRGGTEAFF. The variable domain in full, completed from reference TRBV11-2 and TRBJ1-1, reads EAGVAQSPRYKIIEKRQSVAFWCNPISGHATLYWYQQILGQGPKLLIQFQNNGVVDDSQLPKDRFSAERLKGVDSTLKIQPAKLEDSAVYLCASSSYRGGTEAFFGQGTRLTVV.

The count of this clone is one. This chain joins TRBV7-2 and TRBJ2-2, with D uncertain. Germline V lookup: CDR1 SGHTA, CDR2 FQGNSA. V was trimmed by 4 bases and J by 4 bases, leaving 13 bases between them. The CDR3 contains 15 residues. The DNA for the CDR3 is TGTGCCAGCAGCTCCAGTGGCTTTGGCACCGGGGAGCTGTTTTTT. It encodes CASSSSGFGTGELFF. The variable domain in full, with the rest retrieved from reference TRBV7-2 and TRBJ2-2, is GAGVSQSPSNKVTEKGKDVELRCDPISGHTALYWYRQSLGQGLEFLIYFQGNSAPDKSGLPSDRFSAERTGGSVSTLTIQRTQQEDSAVYLCASSSSGFGTGELFFGEGSRLTVL.

This rearrangement joins TRBV21-1 to TRBJ2-2; the D call in the table, TRBD2, was not verified against the DNA. TRBV21-1 is an annotated pseudogene. This CDR3 has 16 amino acids. The CDR3 loop is CATRTSGSTNTGELFF. CDR3 nucleotide sequence: TGTGCCACTAGGACTAGCGGGAGCACGAACACCGGGGAGCTGTTTTTT.

This clone has a handful of counts. The gene calls are TRBV6-5 and TRBJ2-5; TRBD2 agrees at 7 bases. The CDR3 spans 13 residues. Germline lookup yields CDR1 MNHEY and CDR2 SVGAGI. Trimming at V came to 6 bases and at J to 1 base, leaving 2 bases not matched to a gene. Written as DNA, the CDR3 is TGTGCCAGCAGGGCTAGCGGCCAAGAGACCCAGTACTTC. Residues: CASRASGQETQYF.

The chain employs TRBV27 and TRBJ1-2; 7 nucleotides match TRBD1. The V gene end was trimmed by 6 bases and the J gene end by 8 bases; junction bases not matched to a gene: 6. This CDR3 contains 12 residues. Germline V gene sequence: CDR1 MNHEY, CDR2 SMNVEV (reference sequence). CDR3 nucleotide sequence: TGTGCCAGCAGAAAAACAGGGGAAGGCTACACCTTC. This gives the protein CASRKTGEGYTF.

This clone was detected a few times. The gene calls are TRBV4-1 and TRBJ2-7, with TRBD1 matching over 8 bases. Per the germline V gene, CDR1 is MGHRA and CDR2 is YSYEKL. The CDR3 is 15 residues long. V gave up 4 bases and J gave up 2 bases; unmatched junction bases: 7. The CDR3 DNA sequence: TGCGCCAGCAGCCCCCGAACGGACAGGGCCTACGAGCAGTACTTC. Its protein is CASSPRTDRAYEQYF.

V and J are TRBV7-8 and TRBJ2-2; D not resolved. Germline CDR1 is SGHVS and CDR2 is FQNEAQ. CDR3 length: 16 amino acids. The V end was cut by 2 bases, the J end by 10 bases, with 20 bases between. The CDR3 spells CASSLSPLPNPEELFF. The CDR3 nucleotides read TGTGCCAGCAGCTTAAGTCCACTACCAAACCCGGAGGAGCTGTTTTTT.

This clone appeared a single time. CDR3: CASSRGRYRSYEQYF. CDR3 bases: TGTGCCAGCAGCCGCGGGAGATACCGGTCCTACGAGCAGTACTTC. V and J are TRBV7-9 and TRBJ2-7; 7 bases align to TRBD2. Losses at the gene ends were 5 bases for V and 1 base for J; bases not matched to a gene: 8. This CDR3 region has 15 residues. Germline CDR1 SEHNR, CDR2 FQNEAQ (reference sequence).

This clone was recorded a few times. This chain joins TRBV7-2 and TRBJ2-4; 7 nucleotides align to TRBD1. Germline CDR1 and CDR2: SGHTA and FQGNSA. This CDR3 contains 16 residues. V dropped 4 bases and J dropped 1; count of bases not matched to a gene: 7. CDR3 protein: CASSSDRVGAKNIQYF. CDR3 nucleotide sequence: TGTGCCAGCAGCTCAGACAGGGTGGGGGCCAAAAACATTCAGTACTTC.

The gene calls are TRBV18 and TRBJ1-2, with 12 bases that match TRBD1. This CDR3 is built from 16 residues. Germline-derived CDR1 and CDR2 are KGHSH and LQKENI. J was trimmed by 4 bases and V by 5 bases; bases with no gene match: 8. The DNA of the CDR3 is TGTGCCAGCTCAACAGCCGGGACAGGGGGCGGCTATGGCTACACCTTC. It is translated as CASSTAGTGGGYGYTF.

This chain uses TRBV7-8 with TRBJ1-1; no reliable D call. V shed 1 base and J shed 5 bases, with 17 bases lying between them. The CDR3 has 16 residues. Germline values: CDR1 SGHVS, CDR2 FQNEAQ. The CDR3 nucleotides are TGTGCCAGCAGCTTAGTGTCGGCCCAAGGAGGGACTGAAGCTTTCTTT. It translates to CASSLVSAQGGTEAFF. Looking up the rest from reference TRBV7-8 and TRBJ1-1 gives the full variable domain: GAGVSQSPRYKVAKRGQDVALRCDPISGHVSLFWYQQALGQGPEFLTYFQNEAQLDKSGLPSDRFFAERPEGSVSTLKIQRTQQEDSAVYLCASSLVSAQGGTEAFFGQGTRLTVV.

This clone was detected once. The chain is built from TRBV7-8 and TRBJ1-3; tentatively, D is TRBD1 (5 bases). The CDR3 contains 16 residues. Trimming cost V 0 bases and J 0 bases, with 9 bases left between them. Germline V gene sequence: CDR1 SGHVS, CDR2 FQNEAQ. As DNA, the CDR3 is TGTGCCAGCAGCTTAGCGGGGCTCGGCTCTGGAAACACCATATATTTT. It encodes CASSLAGLGSGNTIYF.

Comment on this clone: Other DNA sequences within the sample encode an identical CDR3. The rearrangement uses TRBV5-6 and TRBJ1-2; no clear D gene. The CDR3 covers 12 residues. Germline CDR1 is SGHDT and CDR2 is YYEEEE. Between the trimmed V and J ends, which lost 2 bases and 2 bases, there was a span of 4 bases. The CDR3 sequence: CASSLANYGYTF. Written as DNA, the CDR3 is TGTGCCAGCAGCTTAGCAAACTATGGCTACACCTTC.

V is TRBV19 and J is TRBJ2-1, with 8 nucleotides matching TRBD2. V dropped 5 bases and J dropped 6; count of bases not matched to a gene: 6. This CDR3 is built from 14 residues. CDR1 is LNHDA and CDR2 is SQIVND in the germline V gene (reference sequence). CDR3 residues: CASSFGTSSNEQFF. The CDR3 region has the DNA TGTGCCAGTAGTTTCGGGACTAGTAGCAATGAGCAGTTCTTC.

CDR3 amino acids: CASYYNEQFF. The CDR3 DNA is TGTGCCAGCTACTACAATGAGCAGTTCTTC. This chain uses TRBV2 with TRBJ2-1; D call uncertain. CDR1 is SNHLY, CDR2 FYNNEI, per germline. This CDR3 has 10 amino acids. V was trimmed by 8 bases and J by 3 bases, leaving 2 bases between them.

The DNA of the CDR3 is TGTGCCAGCAGCTTCTTGGGCAGGGGCGCTGAAGCTTTCTTT. The encoded protein is CASSFLGRGAEAFF. The rearrangement uses TRBV11-2 and TRBJ1-1; a possible D gene is TRBD1 (6 bases). CDR1 and CDR2 (germline): SGHAT, FQNNGV. V lost 3 bases and J lost 6, with 14 bases in between. The CDR3 spans 14 residues.

This sequence joins TRBV19 and TRBJ1-1; 9 positions agree with TRBD1. The CDR3 is 14 amino acids. Germline V gene sequence: CDR1 LNHDA, CDR2 SQIVND (reference sequence). The V and J ends lost 3 bases and 4 bases, in that order; junction bases with no gene match: 3. DNA of the CDR3: TGTGCCAGTAGTATTACAGGGGGCTTCACTGAAGCTTTCTTT. Its protein product is CASSITGGFTEAFF. Full variable domain (outside the CDR3, taken from reference TRBV19 and TRBJ1-1): DGGITQSPKYLFRKEGQNVTLSCEQNLNHDAMYWYRQDPGQGLRLIYYSQIVNDFQKGDIAEGYSVSREKKESFPLTVTSAQKNPTAFYLCASSITGGFTEAFFGQGTRLTVV.